This TCR beta chain is drawn from a study of CD8 T cells in Susac syndrome. The length of the CDR3 is 16 residues. Germline CDR1 LGHDT, CDR2 YNNKEL (reference sequence). V trimming: 0 bases; J trimming: 4 bases; junction bases outside the gene matches: 5. Random hexamers were used to reverse transcribe the RNA input (about 0.45 to 1 ug). Using its own MiXCR run on the immunoSEQ multiplex PCR reads, TCRdb lists one record per CDR3 protein. The table includes under 200,000 distinct CDR3 sequences, about 95% detected once. CD8+ and CD4+ blood T cells underwent TCR beta sequencing. The sequenced sample consisted of CD4+ T cells from PBMCs. The chain couples TRBV3-1 to TRBJ2-5; 10 nucleotides align to TRBD1. The receptor was isolated from a human donor in good health. This CDR3 is CASSQDSRTGGETQYF. The CDR3 nucleotides are TGTGCCAGCAGCCAAGATTCCAGGACAGGGGGAGAGACCCAGTACTTC.